The entry below gives a single T cell receptor (beta chain) sequence along with its context. The specificity of this receptor is unknown. Within one base of it there is no much larger clone, and no base qualities were kept. This sample was taken from a study of Ad26.COV2.S vaccination and SARS-CoV-2 variants (dated by TCRdb to the early 2020s). Some background on the complete study: Vaccine-arm donors came from COV1001, a multicentre, randomized, double-blind, placebo-controlled phase I-IIa trial of Ad26.COV2.S in healthy adults. Ad26.COV2.S was administered intramuscularly at 5 x 10^10 or 1 x 10^11 viral particles, either as a single shot or as two shots given 56 days apart. TCRbeta repertoire sequencing was used to assess the specificity and breadth of SARS-CoV-2-reactive T cell receptors after Ad26.COV2.S vaccination. The TCR-sequenced set comprised around 30 samples: some 20 Ad26.COV2.S vaccine recipients, 5 placebo recipients and 8 SARS-CoV-2 convalescent individuals. Trial participants were randomized into five groups of five: low-dose or high-dose Ad26.COV2.S given once or twice, or placebo on both occasions. Investigators remained blinded to trial group allocation during experiments and outcome assessment.

From the germline V gene, CDR1 is SGHNT and CDR2 is YENEEA. The CDR3 covers 16 residues, taking in both the cysteine and the phenylalanine. Left in the record is the CDR3 DNA by itself, 48 bases read in frame from the first base. V is trimmed back by 5 bases and J by 3 bases, and the junction contains 9 bases that no gene match accounts for. Reading the label with the study, this specimen's treatment or condition is: 19 received Ad26.COV2.S at low or high dose, single or two shots; 5 received placebo; per-sample allocation not given. Repertoires of vaccine and placebo recipients were sequenced from samples taken on day 63 after the first injection. In Cohort 1b, 25 or so adults aged 18-55 years were enrolled at a single site in Boston, USA, between 29 July and 7 August 2020. Ad26.COV2.S consisted of a replication-incompetent adenovirus type 26 vector by which a prefusion-stabilized SARS-CoV-2 spike protein from the original Wuhan strain was expressed.

TCRbeta CDR3 regions were sequenced with the immunoSEQ Assay. After extraction, genomic DNA underwent amplification by bias-controlled multiplex PCR, followed by high-throughput sequencing. As for the authors' bioinformatics: To quantify the absolute abundance of each unique TCRbeta CDR3 region, sequences were collapsed and filtered. Usable DNA was measured by amplifying reference genes present in all nucleated cells, and TCRbeta template counts were normalized to that usable DNA to estimate T cell fraction. Repertoire TCRs were annotated as SARS-CoV-2-specific when V gene, CDR3 amino acid sequence and J gene were exactly matched to a known reactive TCR set. The reference SARS-CoV-2 TCR set came from MIRA and was filtered for enrichment in COVID-19-positive ImmuneCODE repertoires, removing public or cross-reactive TCRs. Using the MIRA antigens, annotated TCRs were further analysed by specific ORF or by position within an ORF. Breadth was defined as annotated unique rearrangements over total unique productive rearrangements; depth was the summed frequency of those rearrangements. Two-sided Wilcoxon rank-sum tests were applied when comparing TCR breadth between groups. TCRdb holds this immuneACCESS table with in-frame rearrangements only. Some clones are missing; in checked studies, unresolved V genes explain under half, and the rest has no known cause. V, J and clone size are those of that table, while D and trimming were read from the DNA. Present in this sample are fewer than 400,000 clones, 85% to 90% of which were seen just once. Around 5.5% of the sample rests with the top ten.

Findings and caveats that apply to the study as a whole: After vaccination, substantial breadth of spike-specific CD8+ and CD4+ T cell responses was reported. Comparing responses between vaccine doses or regimens was not something the study was powered to do. The authors noted that total T cell responses may have been underestimated by the TCR breadth and depth analyses. Vaccine and placebo recipients had similar non-spike TCR breadth, a finding consistent with the vaccine containing only spike. Higher spike-specific TCR breadth was observed in Ad26.COV2.S recipients than in placebo recipients (P = 0.0014).

The receptor's source is a person between 18 and 65 years old who received the Ad26.COV2.S COVID-19 vaccine or a placebo. Here the chain combines TRBV11-3 and TRBJ2-3; TRBD2 agrees with 9 junctional bases. Sequenced here: peripheral blood, sampled in a trial of Ad26.COV2.S vaccine versus placebo. The CDR3 in this case is CASSPRTSAGTDTQYF. The nucleotides read TGTGCCAGCAGCCCAAGGACTAGCGCCGGAACAGATACGCAGTATTTT.